A selection of T cell receptor beta chains follows, all from one sample in a study of blood T cell repertoires in COVID-19. Assay used: immunoSEQ multiplex PCR; TCRdb lists only in-frame clones, some missing. Found here are 250,000 to 350,000 clones, around nine tenths of them singletons; the top ten hold under 15%. The specimen sequenced was peripheral blood. Receptors were obtained from a woman in her sixties with acute or convalescent COVID-19. Both conserved end residues are part of each CDR3. D genes are given only for firm matches. A row's size may be missing; if present it is once, few, many or a size class.

j_call clone_size v_call d_call cdr3_nt cdr3_aa
TRBJ2-3 NA TRBV5-1 TRBD2 TGCGCCAGCAGCTTATTAGCGGGAGGGCAAGATACGCAGTATTTT CASSLLAGGQDTQYF
TRBJ1-2 NA TRBV19 TRBD1 TGTGCCAGTAGCATACGGGGACAGGGCCCCCTCCGTCCGGGCTACACCTTC CASSIRGQGPLRPGYTF
TRBJ2-5 NA TRBV4-3 TRBD1 TGCGCCAGCAGCCCTTCGACAGGGCGGAAGACCCAGTACTTC CASSPSTGRKTQYF
TRBJ2-7 once TRBV6-1 TRBD2 TGTGCCAGCAGGCTAGCGGGAGACTACGAGCAGTACTTC CASRLAGDYEQYF
TRBJ2-1 NA TRBV15 TRBD1 TGTGCCACCAGCAGAGACGCGACCCCGGGACAGGGAAACAATGAGCAGTTCTTC CATSRDATPGQGNNEQFF
TRBJ2-7 NA TRBV10-3 NA TGTGCCATCAGAGACCCGGGCGTACCGGACTCTGACGAGCAGTACTTC CAIRDPGVPDSDEQYF
TRBJ2-4 NA TRBV10-3 TRBD2 TGTGCCATCAGTGTCGGGACTAGCGAAAACATTCAGTACTTC CAISVGTSENIQYF
TRBJ2-2 NA TRBV7-6 TRBD2 TGTGCCAGCAGCCATAGCGGGGAGGGCACCGGGGAGCTGTTTTTT CASSHSGEGTGELFF
TRBJ2-2 NA TRBV19 NA TGTGCCAGTAGTCCAAGGGTGGGACTTAACACCGGGGAGCTGTTTTTT CASSPRVGLNTGELFF
TRBJ2-7 NA TRBV4-3 TRBD2 TGCGCCAGCAGCCAAGATAGGCTAGCGGTCCTCGCCGAGCAGTACTTC CASSQDRLAVLAEQYF
TRBJ2-5 few TRBV28 TRBD2 TGTGCCAGCACTCCTCAGCGGGGGGGCGGAGTGACCCAGTACTTC CASTPQRGGGVTQYF
TRBJ2-7 NA TRBV7-9 NA TGTGCCAGCAGCTTAGACGGGGGCTCCTACGAGCAGTACTTC CASSLDGGSYEQYF
TRBJ2-3 NA TRBV6-6 TRBD2 TGTGCCAGCAGTTACTCTAGCGGGGGGGCCTCTACGCAGTATTTT CASSYSSGGASTQYF
TRBJ1-2 few TRBV7-8 TRBD1 TGTGCCAGCAGCTTAGACCCGGGACAGGGGGGGTCCTATGGCTACACCTTC CASSLDPGQGGSYGYTF
TRBJ1-2 NA TRBV2 TRBD1 TGTGCCAGCAGTTTGGGACAGGGGGGGACCTATGGCTACACCTTC CASSLGQGGTYGYTF
TRBJ2-7 NA TRBV28 NA TGTGCCAGCAGTTTTAGCGCCACCTACGAGCAGTACTTC CASSFSATYEQYF
TRBJ2-1 NA TRBV7-9 TRBD2 TGTGCCAGCAGCTTAGCGGCCCTAGCGGGGATCAATGAGCAGTTCTTC CASSLAALAGINEQFF
TRBJ2-7 NA TRBV7-2 TRBD1 TGTGCCAGCAGCCGCGGACAGGGTGGGGCCTACGAGCAGTACTTC CASSRGQGGAYEQYF
TRBJ1-1 NA TRBV6-5 NA TGTGCCAGCAGTATGTCGGTGAACACTGAAGCTTTCTTT CASSMSVNTEAFF
TRBJ2-2 NA TRBV6-6 NA TGTGCCAGCAGTTACACAGGGAACACCGGGGAGCTGTTTTTT CASSYTGNTGELFF
TRBJ1-1 NA TRBV2 TRBD1 TGTGCCAGCCAAAAGACAGGGCCGAACACTGAAGCTTTCTTT CASQKTGPNTEAFF
TRBJ2-1 NA TRBV3-1/TRBV3-2 NA TGTGCCAGCAGCCAGGGGCGAGGACAGCAGTACAATGAGCAGTTCTTC CASSQGRGQQYNEQFF
TRBJ1-5 NA TRBV6-1 NA TGTGCCAGCAGTGAGGGGCCTACAGGGACTCAGCCCCAGCATTTT CASSEGPTGTQPQHF
TRBJ2-1 NA TRBV5-1 TRBD2 TGCGCCAGCAGCTTGGAGTCGACTAGCGGGTTGGGCTCCTACAATGAGCAGTTCTTC CASSLESTSGLGSYNEQFF
TRBJ2-7 NA TRBV5-6 NA TGTGCCAGCAGCCCTTTGGACAGTCCCTACGAGCAGTACTTC CASSPLDSPYEQYF
TRBJ1-3 NA TRBV5-6 NA TGTGCCAGCAGCTTGGGTTCGGGTGGAAACACCATATATTTT CASSLGSGGNTIYF
TRBJ2-2 once TRBV21-1 NA TGTGCCAGCAGGAAACGTAGCACCGGGGAGCTGTTTTTT CASRKRSTGELFF
TRBJ2-5 NA TRBV9 TRBD2 TGTGCCAGCAGCGTAGAGGGAGCGGGGGGCCAAGAGACCCAGTACTTC CASSVEGAGGQETQYF
TRBJ1-2 NA TRBV5-1 TRBD1 TGCGCCAGCAGCCAGAAGACAGGGGGATATGGCTACACCTTC CASSQKTGGYGYTF
TRBJ2-5 once TRBV10-3 NA TGTGCCATCAGTGCGGTCCAGGGGAAAGAGACCCAGTACTTC CAISAVQGKETQYF
TRBJ1-2 NA TRBV5-1 NA TGCGCCAGCAGCCCCCAGGACAGTAACTATGGCTACACCTTC CASSPQDSNYGYTF
TRBJ2-1 NA TRBV30 TRBD2 TGTGCCCGCTCGCTTGGGACTAGCGGGAGGTCAGATGAGCAGTTCTTC CARSLGTSGRSDEQFF
TRBJ1-1 NA TRBV7-8 NA TGTGCCAGCAGCTTAATCAGGTACACTGAAGCTTTCTTT CASSLIRYTEAFF
TRBJ1-2 NA TRBV5-4 NA TGTGCCAGCAGCGTTGGGGGGGGAAGGGACAACTATGGCTACACCTTC CASSVGGGRDNYGYTF
TRBJ1-1 few TRBV2 TRBD1 TGTGCCAGCAGCCACAGGGGGCTGAACACTGAAGCTTTCTTT CASSHRGLNTEAFF
TRBJ2-2 NA TRBV5-1 TRBD2 TGCGCCAGCAGCCCTTTAGCGGGAGAGGTGACCGGGGAGCTGTTTTTT CASSPLAGEVTGELFF
TRBJ1-1 NA TRBV5-4 NA TGTGCCAGCAGCTTGGCCGATACCCACATACTTCGAGGTGAAGCTTTCTTT CASSLADTHILRGEAFF
TRBJ2-1 once TRBV24-1 TRBD1 TGTGCCACCAGTGAAGCAGGGGGCACGAATGAGCAGTTCTTC CATSEAGGTNEQFF
TRBJ1-2 few TRBV4-3 TRBD1 TGCGCCAGCAGCCATGACAGGGGTAGCTATGGCTACACCTTC CASSHDRGSYGYTF
TRBJ1-5 NA TRBV18 NA TGTGCCAGCTCACCTATGACAGAGTCGCCCCAGCATTTT CASSPMTESPQHF
TRBJ2-4 NA TRBV7-8 TRBD2 TGTGCCAGCAGCCCGGGGGGGAAAGGGGACATTCAGTACTTC CASSPGGKGDIQYF
TRBJ1-6 NA TRBV7-9 TRBD1 TGTGCCAGCAGCTTCAGACAGGGCTCCTATAATTCACCCCTCCACTTT CASSFRQGSYNSPLHF
TRBJ2-7 NA TRBV5-6 NA TGTGCCAGCAGCTTGCAGCGGTTGAGCTCCTACGAGCAGTACTTC CASSLQRLSSYEQYF
TRBJ2-4 NA TRBV5-4 TRBD2 TGTGCCAGCAGCTTTAGCGGGCAGCTAGCCAAAAACATTCAGTACTTC CASSFSGQLAKNIQYF
TRBJ1-2 NA TRBV5-1 TRBD1 TGCGCCAGCAGCTTGGGGACAGGGGAAAATAACTATGGCTACACCTTC CASSLGTGENNYGYTF
TRBJ2-1 NA TRBV2 TRBD2 TGTGCCAGTTACAGCGGGGACTACAATGAGCAGTTCTTC CASYSGDYNEQFF
TRBJ2-7 NA TRBV28 NA TGTGCCAGCAGCTCCAGGAGGTCCTACGAGCAGTACTTC CASSSRRSYEQYF
TRBJ2-5 NA TRBV5-1 NA TGCGCCAGCAGCTTGGCCTCGGACAGTAGAGAGACCCAGTACTTC CASSLASDSRETQYF
TRBJ1-3 NA TRBV5-4 NA TGTGCCAGCAGCTTGTTTGGCAGGGCTGCTGGAAACACCATATATTTT CASSLFGRAAGNTIYF
TRBJ1-3 NA TRBV12-3/TRBV12-4 NA TGTGCCAGCAGTCCGTTCGGGGGAAACACCATATATTTT CASSPFGGNTIYF
TRBJ1-5 NA TRBV30 TRBD1 TGTGCCTGGAGTATACAGGGGGCAGGGCAGCCCCAGCATTTT CAWSIQGAGQPQHF
TRBJ2-1 NA TRBV3-1/TRBV3-2 TRBD2 TGTGCCAGCAGCCAGGTCGGGGGGGCCGGTCAGTTCTTC CASSQVGGAGQFF
TRBJ2-7 NA TRBV7-2 NA TGTGCCAGCAGCGCTAGCTCCTACGAGCAGTACTTC CASSASSYEQYF